These 20 T cell receptor beta chains were sequenced from one sample in a study of blood T cell repertoires in COVID-19. Clones were read by immunoSEQ multiplex PCR, and TCRdb kept only the in-frame ones, dropping some. This table holds roughly 180,000 clones, 79% found once. Sequenced sample: peripheral blood. The origin of the receptors is a woman aged 60 to 75 with COVID-19, enrolled during active disease.

V and J are TRBV28 and TRBJ1-4; D is unclear. Looked up from germline, CDR1 is MDHEN and CDR2 is SYDVKM. The V end lost 6 bases, the J end lost 0 bases, and 5 bases lay between the germline ends. This CDR3 is built from 13 residues. CDR3 sequence (DNA): TGTGCCAGCAGGGCGGCAACTAATGAAAAACTGTTTTTT. This translates into CASRAATNEKLFF.

This clone was counted only a few times. V is TRBV28 and J is TRBJ2-3; TRBD2 might be the D (6 bases). V was cut by 6 bases and J by 2 bases, with 18 bases left in between. The CDR3 is made up of 16 amino acids. CDR1 MDHEN and CDR2 SYDVKM come from the germline V gene. The CDR3 protein is CASRLDLAGFTDTQYF. The CDR3 DNA reads TGTGCCAGCAGGCTGGACTTGGCGGGGTTCACAGATACGCAGTATTTT. Looking up the rest from reference TRBV28 and TRBJ2-3 gives the full variable domain: DVKVTQSSRYLVKRTGEKVFLECVQDMDHENMFWYRQDPGLGLRLIYFSYDVKMKEKGDIPEGYSVSREKKERFSLILESASTNQTSMYLCASRLDLAGFTDTQYFGPGTRLTVL.

J is TRBJ2-7 and V is TRBV5-1, with 13 positions matching TRBD2. Trimming cost V 3 bases and J 4 bases; bases outside gene matches: 4. The length of the CDR3 is 15 residues. Germline V gene lookup returns CDR1 SGHRS and CDR2 YFSETQ. The CDR3 bases are TGCGCCAGCAGCTCAGGACTAGCGGGGGCATACGAGCAGTACTTC. Its translation: CASSSGLAGAYEQYF.

V and J are TRBV28 and TRBJ2-2; D gene uncertain. Germline lookup yields CDR1 MDHEN and CDR2 SYDVKM. V lost 5 bases and J lost 1, with 11 bases in between. This CDR3 is built from 15 residues. CDR3 sequence (DNA): TGTGCCAGCAGTGTCCATAGAGGGAACACCGGGGAGCTGTTTTTT. The encoded protein is CASSVHRGNTGELFF.

This clone was detected only a few times. V is TRBV18 and J is TRBJ2-6, with TRBD1 matching over 10 bases. V was pared by 3 bases and J by 1 base, with 6 bases of the junction left unmatched. This CDR3 region has 18 residues. CDR1 KGHSH and CDR2 LQKENI come from the germline V gene. CDR3 loop: CASSPGQGSSSGANVLTF. For the CDR3, the DNA is TGTGCCAGCTCACCGGGACAGGGGTCTTCATCTGGGGCCAACGTCCTGACTTTC. The full variable domain, rest sourced from reference TRBV18 and TRBJ2-6, is NAGVMQNPRHLVRRRGQEARLRCSPMKGHSHVYWYRQLPEEGLKFMVYLQKENIIDESGMPKERFSAEFPKEGPSILRIQQVVRGDSAAYFCASSPGQGSSSGANVLTFGAGSRLTVL.

This chain uses TRBV3-1 (or the pseudogene TRBV3-2) with TRBJ2-5; D may be TRBD2 (6 bases). This CDR3 has 15 amino acids. CDR1 LGHDT and CDR2 YNNKEL come from the germline V gene (reference sequence). Trimming shortened V by 0 bases and J by 6 bases, and 14 bases separated the two germline ends. The DNA for the CDR3 is TGTGCCAGCAGCCAAGATACGGCGGGGCTAAAGACCCAGTACTTC. Translated, it gives CASSQDTAGLKTQYF.

The chain uses TRBV7-9 and TRBJ2-3; the match to TRBD2 covers 8 bases. CDR1 is SEHNR and CDR2 is FQNEAQ in the germline V gene (reference sequence). The CDR3 spans 15 residues. The trim removed 3 bases at V and 4 bases at J, leaving 6 bases unmatched. The CDR3 region is CASSFPGGAADTQYF. For the CDR3, the DNA is TGTGCCAGCAGCTTCCCCGGGGGGGCCGCAGATACGCAGTATTTT.

The V gene is TRBV10-1, the J gene TRBJ1-4; tentatively, D is TRBD1 (6 bases). Germline CDR1 WNHNN, CDR2 SYGVQD (reference sequence). V lost 9 bases, J lost 4 bases, and 9 bases lay in between. The CDR3 is 12 amino acids. CDR3 in amino acids: CARIQGNEKLFF. The CDR3 DNA reads as TGCGCCAGGATACAGGGTAATGAAAAACTGTTTTTT.

The chain combines TRBV6-1 with TRBJ2-3; D is perhaps TRBD1 (6 bases). The CDR3 length is 16 residues. Trimming shortened V by 0 bases and J by 4 bases, and 14 bases separated the two germline ends. Looked up from germline, CDR1 is MNHNS and CDR2 is SASEGT. The CDR3 reads CASSEALAGDADTQYF. The CDR3 DNA follows: TGTGCCAGCAGTGAAGCTCTGGCAGGGGATGCAGATACGCAGTATTTT.

The CDR3, as DNA: TGTGCCAGCAGCTTAGGGAGGACCGGGGGCTCTGGAAACACCATATATTTT. The encoded protein is CASSLGRTGGSGNTIYF. The V gene is TRBV7-6, the J gene TRBJ1-3, with D possibly being TRBD1 (5 bases). Germline CDR1 is SGHVS and CDR2 is FNYEAQ. This CDR3 spans 17 amino acids. The germline V and J ends were trimmed by 1 base and 0 bases, with 13 bases remaining between them.

The chain employs TRBV10-3 and TRBJ1-3; TRBD1 is a possible D gene (6 bases). Trimming shortened V by 0 bases and J by 4 bases, and 13 bases separated the two germline ends. Germline V gene sequence: CDR1 ENHRY, CDR2 SYGVKD. This CDR3 region has 16 residues. DNA of the CDR3: TGTGCCATCAGTGAGTCCCTTCGGACAGTCGGAAACACCATATATTTT. It yields the protein CAISESLRTVGNTIYF.

This clone came up a few times. This rearrangement joins TRBV10-1 to TRBJ1-1; D not resolved. The CDR3 extends over 15 amino acids. The germline V gene has CDR1 WNHNN and CDR2 SYGVQD (reference sequence). V lost 0 bases and J 5 bases, leaving 13 bases between the germline ends. CDR3 nucleotides: TGCGCCAGCAGTGAGTCGGGGAGACCTGGGACTGAAGCTTTCTTT. Translation: CASSESGRPGTEAFF.

CDR3 loop: CASSRLAGGYNEQFF. In nucleotides, the CDR3 is TGTGCCAGCAGCCGACTAGCGGGAGGTTACAATGAGCAGTTCTTC. This chain connects TRBV7-6 to TRBJ2-1, with 13 positions matching TRBD2. From germline, CDR1 is SGHVS and CDR2 FNYEAQ. V lost 5 bases and J lost 4; bases outside the gene matches: 2. The CDR3 totals 15 residues.

The chain links TRBV7-2 to TRBJ1-5; D perhaps matches TRBD1 (6 bases). Trimming removed 1 base at V and 7 bases at J, with 8 bases between. This CDR3 region has 13 residues. Germline CDR1 and CDR2: SGHTA and FQGNSA. The CDR3 nucleotides are TGTGCCAGCAGCTTAGACAGGGAACAGCCCCAGCATTTT. It encodes CASSLDREQPQHF.

The chain links TRBV19 to TRBJ1-1; TRBD1 aligns across 7 bases. Trimming cost V 3 bases and J 4 bases; bases outside gene matches: 8. Germline CDR1 is LNHDA and CDR2 is SQIVND (reference sequence). CDR3 length: 15 amino acids. In nucleotides, the CDR3 is TGTGCCAGTAGTATGACAGGGAGAGGCCTCACTGAAGCTTTCTTT. Protein sequence: CASSMTGRGLTEAFF.

The gene calls are TRBV19 and TRBJ2-1, with 7 bases fitting TRBD1. V shed 4 bases and J 0 bases; nucleotides not matched to a gene: 9. The CDR3 loop spans 17 amino acids. Germline V gives CDR1 LNHDA, CDR2 SQIVND (reference sequence). The CDR3 region is CASSNPGGPSSYNEQFF. In DNA form, the CDR3 reads TGTGCCAGTAGTAACCCAGGGGGTCCGAGCTCCTACAATGAGCAGTTCTTC.

J is TRBJ1-2 and V is TRBV5-1; 7 nucleotides agree with TRBD1. After removal of 4 bases from V and 8 bases from J, the junction contained 8 bases not matched to a gene. Germline values: CDR1 SGHRS, CDR2 YFSETQ. This CDR3 spans 13 amino acids. This chain's CDR3 is CASSPDRIGGYTF. As DNA, the CDR3 is TGCGCCAGCAGCCCGGACAGGATCGGGGGCTACACCTTC. Together with reference TRBV5-1 and TRBJ1-2, the CDR3 gives the full variable domain: KAGVTQTPRYLIKTRGQQVTLSCSPISGHRSVSWYQQTPGQGLQFLFEYFSETQRNKGNFPGRFSGRQFSNSRSEMNVSTLELGDSALYLCASSPDRIGGYTFGSGTRLTVV.

The chain joins TRBV24-1 to TRBJ2-2; D possibly corresponds to TRBD2 (6 bases). The CDR3 sequence is 17 residues long. CDR1 and CDR2 from the germline V gene are KGHDR and SFDVKD. Trimming took 3 bases from V and 3 from J, leaving 16 bases between them. The CDR3 region is CATSDPRGGAYTGELFF. The CDR3 DNA reads TGTGCCACCAGTGATCCCCGAGGCGGGGCTTACACCGGGGAGCTGTTTTTT.

V usage is TRBV28 and J usage is TRBJ1-2; 7 nucleotides line up with TRBD1. CDR3 length: 15 residues. Trimming removed 2 bases from V and 3 bases from J; junction bases left unmatched: 6. Germline CDR1 reads MDHEN; CDR2 reads SYDVKM. The CDR3: CASSLLRDRYYGYTF. The CDR3 nucleotides read TGTGCCAGCAGTTTACTAAGGGACAGATACTATGGCTACACCTTC.

This chain connects TRBV28 to TRBJ2-7; D ambiguous. The J call may be mistaken, given a closer DNA end match to TRBJ2-1. There are 15 residues in the CDR3. CDR1 is MDHEN, CDR2 SYDVKM, per germline. The CDR3 nucleotides read TGTGCCAGCAGTTTAACCGTTAGCTCCTACAATGAGCAGTTCTTC. This codes for CASSLTVSSYNEQFF.